This is a list of T cell receptor beta chains from one sample in a study of blood T cell repertoires in COVID-19. Profiling relied on immunoSEQ multiplex PCR, and the TCRdb table lists in-frame clones only, not all of them. The table includes fewer than 200,000 clones, under 90% detected once. The sample was PBMCs or T cells enriched from blood (not recorded which). These receptors all stem from a man aged 55-75 years who had recovered from COVID-19. Each CDR3 is given with its conserved first and last residue. A D gene is named only where the DNA matches it firmly. Clone sizes are given selectively: once, few, many, or a class where the clone is expanded.

V	D	J	size	DNA	CDR3
TRBV6-5	TRBD1	TRBJ1-6	NA	TGTGCCAGCAGCAACTACAGGGGTACCCTCCACTTT	CASSNYRGTLHF
TRBV6-1	NA	TRBJ2-2	NA	TGTGCCAGCAGTGATACAGGATTCACCGGGGAGCTGTTTTTT	CASSDTGFTGELFF
TRBV2	TRBD1	TRBJ1-4	NA	TGTGCCAGCAGCCCAGACGGGACAGGGGGTGAAAAACTGTTTTTT	CASSPDGTGGEKLFF
TRBV15	TRBD1	TRBJ1-2	NA	TGTGCCACCAGCAGAGATCCTGGGACAGGGATACTTGGCTATGGCTACACCTTC	CATSRDPGTGILGYGYTF
TRBV27	NA	TRBJ1-2	NA	TGTGCCAGCAGTTTATCAACAGGGAGTGGCTACACCTTC	CASSLSTGSGYTF
TRBV27	NA	TRBJ2-7	NA	TGTGCCAGCAGTTTTCAGCAGGGGCTATTGTACGAGCAGTACTTC	CASSFQQGLLYEQYF
TRBV28	TRBD1	TRBJ1-4	NA	TGTGCCAGCAGTAAGACAGGGCAGAGGGTACTTAATGAAAAACTGTTTTTT	CASSKTGQRVLNEKLFF
TRBV29-1	TRBD1	TRBJ2-7	NA	TGCAGCGTTGTAAGGCAGGGGGCCGCCTACGAGCAGTACTTC	CSVVRQGAAYEQYF
TRBV5-8	TRBD1	TRBJ2-7	NA	TGTGCCAGCAGTTACGGACAGGGGGCGGGCGAGCAGTACTTC	CASSYGQGAGEQYF
TRBV18	TRBD2	TRBJ2-2	NA	TGTGCCAGCTCGACTAGCGGGAGTTGGTCCGGCACCGGGGAGCTGTTTTTT	CASSTSGSWSGTGELFF
TRBV2	TRBD1	TRBJ1-5	NA	TGTGCCAGCAGGCAGGGGGCCGGGCCCCAGCATTTT	CASRQGAGPQHF
TRBV18	TRBD1	TRBJ2-5	NA	TGTGCCAGCTCACCACGAGGTCTGACAGGGTTGGAGACCCAGTACTTC	CASSPRGLTGLETQYF
TRBV14	TRBD1	TRBJ2-2	NA	TGTGCCAGCAGCACCCGACAGGGCGGCGGGGAGCTGTTTTTT	CASSTRQGGGELFF
TRBV9	NA	TRBJ1-5	once	TGTGCCAGCAGCGTAGGACAGGGCAATCAGCCCCAGCATTTT	CASSVGQGNQPQHF
TRBV19	TRBD2	TRBJ2-1	NA	TGTGCCAGTAGTATCAGCGGGAGCTCCTACAATGAGCAGTTCTTC	CASSISGSSYNEQFF
TRBV4-1	TRBD1	TRBJ2-5	once	TGCGCCAGCAGCCAAGAGGACAGGGGGAGTGTTCAAGAGACCCAGTACTTC	CASSQEDRGSVQETQYF
TRBV11-2	TRBD2	TRBJ2-7	once	TGTGCCAGCAGCCCCCGGGTTCCCGGGACTAGCGGGATTTCCTACGAGCAGTACTTC	CASSPRVPGTSGISYEQYF
TRBV2	TRBD1	TRBJ1-2	NA	TGTGCCAGCAGTGAGGACAGGGGAGGAGTGGGCGGCTACACCTTC	CASSEDRGGVGGYTF
TRBV19	NA	TRBJ1-6	NA	TGTGCCAGTAGTATATCCACAGCTAATTCACCCCTCCACTTT	CASSISTANSPLHF
TRBV5-6	NA	TRBJ2-7	NA	TGTGCCAGCAGCTTCAGGGGCACAAGCTCCTACGAGCAGTACTTC	CASSFRGTSSYEQYF
TRBV7-2	TRBD1	TRBJ2-2	once	TGTGCCAGCAGCTTAGCAGGGGGCTCCGGGGAGCTGTTTTTT	CASSLAGGSGELFF
TRBV5-4	NA	TRBJ2-7	NA	TGTGCCAGCAGCCGCACAGGGCCCGGTCGCATCGAGCAGTACTTC	CASSRTGPGRIEQYF
TRBV3-1/TRBV3-2	TRBD2	TRBJ2-1	NA	TGTGCCAGCAGCACCACACTAGCGGGGGAGCAGTTCTTC	CASSTTLAGEQFF
TRBV14	TRBD1	TRBJ2-3	NA	TGTGCCAGCAGCCATGACAGGGGAGTCCCAGATACGCAGTATTTT	CASSHDRGVPDTQYF
TRBV21-1	NA	TRBJ1-1	NA	TGTGCCAGCAGTATACGCGGCAGGGACACTGAAGCTTTCTTT	CASSIRGRDTEAFF
TRBV5-1	NA	TRBJ1-1	few	TGCGCCAGCAGCTCCCAAAGGTCAGGGCAGAACACTGAAGCTTTCTTT	CASSSQRSGQNTEAFF
TRBV27	TRBD1	TRBJ2-6	NA	TGTGCCAGCACCAGGACAGGGGCTCCGGCCGGGGCCAACGTCCTGACTTTC	CASTRTGAPAGANVLTF
TRBV5-1	TRBD1	TRBJ2-2	NA	TGCGCCAGCAGCTTGGCTGAGGGGGCGACCGGGGAGCTGTTTTTT	CASSLAEGATGELFF
TRBV19	TRBD1	TRBJ1-4	NA	TGTGCCAGTAGCTTTATCTCGAGGGGGGACAGGAATGAAAAACTGTTTTTT	CASSFISRGDRNEKLFF
TRBV3-1/TRBV3-2	NA	TRBJ1-2	NA	TGTGCCAGCAGCCAAGAGAGGCCAGAGTCTTATGGCTACACCTTC	CASSQERPESYGYTF
TRBV5-1	TRBD1	TRBJ2-6	NA	TGCGCCAGCAGCCGGACAGGGCTCAGCTCTGGGGCCAACGTCCTGACTTTC	CASSRTGLSSGANVLTF
TRBV28	NA	TRBJ1-5	NA	TGTGCCAGCAGTTTGGGGGGTCCCCAGGGGCCCCAGCATTTT	CASSLGGPQGPQHF
TRBV7-9	TRBD1	TRBJ1-1	NA	TGTGCCAGCAGCTTATCAACCGGGACAGAGGCTTTCTTT	CASSLSTGTEAFF
TRBV5-5	TRBD2	TRBJ2-5	NA	TGTGCCAGCAGCTCCATCAGACTAGCGGGGGGGTTAACCCAGTACTTC	CASSSIRLAGGLTQYF
TRBV30	NA	TRBJ2-4	NA	TGTGCCTGGAGTGTTGCGGGGACCCTAAACATTCAGTACTTC	CAWSVAGTLNIQYF
TRBV11-2	NA	TRBJ1-1	NA	TGTGCCAGCAGCTTGGCCCCTCTTACTGAAGCTTTCTTT	CASSLAPLTEAFF
TRBV19	NA	TRBJ2-3	NA	TGTGCCAGTAGCCCGTATAGAAGCACAGATACGCAGTATTTT	CASSPYRSTDTQYF
TRBV3-1/TRBV3-2	TRBD1	TRBJ1-2	NA	TGTGCCAGCAGCCAGCCGGGACAGGGTTTGGGCTACACCTTC	CASSQPGQGLGYTF
TRBV14	NA	TRBJ2-2	NA	TGTGCCAGCAGCCAAGAGGAGGGGAGGGAGCTGTTTTTT	CASSQEEGRELFF
TRBV7-6	NA	TRBJ1-5	NA	TGTGCCAGCAGCTTAGAGTCAGGGTTCGGGAGAGGACAGCCCCAGCATTTT	CASSLESGFGRGQPQHF
TRBV18	TRBD1	TRBJ2-7	NA	TGTGCCAGCTCAGACGACAGGGGGGGCTACGAGCAGTACTTC	CASSDDRGGYEQYF
TRBV7-9	TRBD1	TRBJ1-1	NA	TGTGCCAGCAGTTTTCAGGGGGAGGACACTGAAGCTTTCTTT	CASSFQGEDTEAFF
TRBV7-8	TRBD1	TRBJ2-1	NA	TGTGCCAGCAGTCAGGGGGCGGGCTATAACTATGAGCAGTTCTTC	CASSQGAGYNYEQFF
TRBV6-5	TRBD1	TRBJ1-5	NA	TGTGCCAGCTGCGGGGGACAGGGTCAGCCCCAGCATTTT	CASCGGQGQPQHF